This T cell receptor beta chain was captured by sequencing in a study of Epstein–Barr virus B cells in breast cancer listed by TCRdb under 2021. Background on the whole study: Control T cells were expanded by a rapid expansion method using irradiated PBMC feeders, soluble OKT3 and IL-2 at about 180 U/ml, and were collected roughly 9-13 days after stimulation. This single-patient case report examined whether EBV+ B cells infiltrating the tumor shape the T-cell receptor repertoire in triple-negative breast cancer. General study outcomes and caveats: All data came from a single patient described as a first proof of concept, which limits generalization.

For this clonotype: Its antigen is currently not known. Per-base qualities were not stored, and no clone one base away is much larger.

RNA from about 9.4e4 to 9.7e5 cultured T cells was extracted using RNeasy Micro or Mini kits with on-column DNase digestion, and the RNA was checked on an Agilent 2100 Bioanalyzer. The CDR3 contains 14 residues, cysteine and phenylalanine counted. The sequence is cut down to CDR3 DNA, 42 bases in frame from base 1. The germline V gene (reference sequence) specifies MNHEY as CDR1 and SMNVEV as CDR2. Trimming takes 10 bases off V and 4 bases off J; junction bases not matched to a gene: 13. The library was produced with 5' RACE. The SMARTer Human TCR a/b Profiling Kit was used to construct TCR libraries from RNA, capturing the full V(D)J regions of both the alpha and beta chains. After amplification, libraries were cleaned up with AMPure XP beads and then validated using the DNA 1000 Kit on an Agilent 2100 Bioanalyzer. The libraries were sequenced on an Illumina MiSeq using the 600-cycle v3 reagent kit, which produced 2 x 300 bp paired-end reads. Per the source publication's procedure: MiXCR and VDJTools were used to process the reads; non-productive clonotypes were removed, and clonotypes were merged by CDR3 amino acid sequence before frequencies were recalculated. CDR3 sequences were compared with the McPAS-TCR database with a Levenshtein distance of 1 allowed, and UpSet plots were created in R using UpSetR. TCRdb trimmed public reads at Q25 via fastp, called clones via MiXCR and kept in-frame beta chains. Rows are combined by CDR3 protein, so each entry shows the most common genes and DNA. The V and J calls were not made by the authors but by TCRdb's processing. The sample table on file contains about 60 distinct CDR3 sequences.

Sequencing was performed on tumor-infiltrating lymphocytes expanded in culture. The chain links TRBV27 with TRBJ2-7, with 7 central nucleotides matching TRBD2. The TCR sequence derives from a woman aged 40 to 50 with triple-negative breast cancer. In nucleotides, the sequence is TGTGCCACCCGGCCAGGCGGGAGTGGGTACGAGCAGTACTTC. This sequence encodes CATRPGGSGYEQYF.